One and the same sample provided the 4 T cell receptor beta chains below, sequenced in a study of chemoradiotherapy in HPV16-positive cancers. TCRdb's copy holds only in-frame clones and misses some; the assay was immunoSEQ multiplex PCR. The table shows around 40,000 clones, with 65% to 80% occurring only once. The sample was blood, taken from a patient who underwent chemoradiotherapy. Every receptor here comes from a human donor with HPV-associated anogenital cancer.

This clone has more than one count but fewer than ten. The chain couples TRBV7-2 to TRBJ1-5; D call uncertain. CDR1 is SGHTA and CDR2 is FQGNSA in the germline V gene. V lost 2 bases and J 6 bases, leaving 8 bases between the germline ends. The CDR3 covers 13 residues. The CDR3 nucleotides read TGTGCCAGCAGCTTAAGGTTTACTCAGCCCCAGCATTTT. Translated: CASSLRFTQPQHF.

The genes are TRBV7-2 and TRBJ1-2, with D maybe TRBD1 (6 bases). Looked up from germline, CDR1 is SGHTA and CDR2 is FQGNSA. The CDR3 is made up of 14 amino acids. V was cut by 5 bases and J by 0 bases, with 10 bases left in between. CDR3 DNA: TGTGCCAGCAGCGGACAGCTATCTAACTATGGCTACACCTTC. Encoded protein: CASSGQLSNYGYTF.

The rearrangement joins TRBV7-9 to TRBJ1-1; D is unclear. The V gene lost 2 bases and the J gene lost 2 bases, with 9 bases spanning the gap. Germline V CDR1 and CDR2: SEHNR, FQNEAQ (reference sequence). The CDR3 sequence is 14 residues long. DNA of the CDR3: TGTGCCAGCAGCTTAAAGGGAGTAAACACTGAAGCTTTCTTT. It is translated as CASSLKGVNTEAFF.

The rearrangement links TRBV5-1 to TRBJ2-7, with 9 bases lining up with TRBD1. Unmatched junction bases numbered 9, after V lost 3 bases and J lost 2 bases. This CDR3 has 16 residues. The germline V gene encodes CDR1 SGHRS and CDR2 YFSETQ. The CDR3: CASSSRGTGNTYEQYF. As DNA, the CDR3 is TGCGCCAGCAGCTCAAGGGGGACAGGGAACACCTACGAGCAGTACTTC. The whole variable domain, remainder taken from reference TRBV5-1 and TRBJ2-7, is KAGVTQTPRYLIKTRGQQVTLSCSPISGHRSVSWYQQTPGQGLQFLFEYFSETQRNKGNFPGRFSGRQFSNSRSEMNVSTLELGDSALYLCASSSRGTGNTYEQYFGPGTRLTVT.